The sequence of this TCR beta chain was determined in a study of T cells in Graves' hyperthyroidism and ophthalmopathy. Study observations and caveats: The model's output predicted ophthalmopathy at a median of about 6.5 months prior to onset.

The CDR3 is 17 residues long. CDR1 is SGHAT, CDR2 FQNNGV, per germline. V lost 5 bases and J lost 0; bases outside the gene matches: 11. Newly diagnosed hyperthyroidism, duration under 2 months, in patients aged 18 to 65. In making diagnoses, clinical symptoms, serum thyroxine and TRAb, thyroid ultrasound and orbital computed tomography were all used. This clonotype was seen more than once but under ten times. Its antigen is unidentified. Amplification yielded TCR beta CDR3 regions, with RNA transcripts as the source. A first-round RT-PCR of the TCR CDR3 used the HTBI primer set. TCRdb used MiXCR to reprocess the multiplex PCR reads, holding one entry per CDR3 protein. There are about 560,000 distinct CDR3 sequences in the sample; approximately 15% occur only once, and more than 15% lies in the top ten.

Sample: blood. The receptor comes from a woman between 18 and 29 years old with Graves' hyperthyroidism. This chain uses TRBV11-2 with TRBJ2-3, with 7 bases identical to TRBD2. The CDR3 DNA follows: TGTGCCAGCAGCCGACCCCCTAGCGGTACTAGCACAGATACGCAGTATTTT. It specifies CASSRPPSGTSTDTQYF.